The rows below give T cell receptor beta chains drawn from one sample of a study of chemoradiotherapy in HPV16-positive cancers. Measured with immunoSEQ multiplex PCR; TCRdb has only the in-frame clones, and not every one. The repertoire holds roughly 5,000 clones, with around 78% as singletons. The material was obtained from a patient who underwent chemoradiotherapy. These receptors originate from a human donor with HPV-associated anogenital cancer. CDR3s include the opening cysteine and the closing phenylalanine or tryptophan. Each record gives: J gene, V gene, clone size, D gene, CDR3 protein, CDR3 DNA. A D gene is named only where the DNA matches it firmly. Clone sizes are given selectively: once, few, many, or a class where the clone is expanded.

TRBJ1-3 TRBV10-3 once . CAISETFTGISGNTIYF TGTGCCATCAGTGAGACCTTTACCGGTATCTCTGGAAACACCATATATTTT
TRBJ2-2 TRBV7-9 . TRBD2 CASSYGTSGANTGELFF TGTGCCAGCAGCTACGGGACTAGCGGGGCGAACACCGGGGAGCTGTTTTTT
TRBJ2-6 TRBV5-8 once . CASRNSGANVLTF TGTGCCAGCAGAAATTCTGGGGCCAACGTCCTGACTTTC
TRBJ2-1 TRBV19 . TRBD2 CASSIGSGGANEQFF TGTGCCAGTAGTATCGGTAGCGGGGGGGCCAATGAGCAGTTCTTC
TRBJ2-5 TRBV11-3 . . CASSLVVTVGRETQYF TGTGCCAGCAGCTTAGTAGTTACGGTTGGGCGAGAGACCCAGTACTTC
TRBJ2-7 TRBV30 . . CAWKPGGSYEQYF TGTGCCTGGAAGCCAGGCGGCTCCTACGAGCAGTACTTC
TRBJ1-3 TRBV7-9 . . CASSPGAREPGNTIYF TGTGCCAGCAGCCCTGGAGCCAGGGAACCTGGAAACACCATATATTTT
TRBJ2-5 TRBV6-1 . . CASSESPGETQYF TGTGCCAGCAGTGAATCCCCGGGGGAGACCCAGTACTTC
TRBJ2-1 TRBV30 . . CAWKDARNEQFF TGTGCCTGGAAAGATGCGAGGAATGAGCAGTTCTTC
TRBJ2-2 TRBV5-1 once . CASSLKGEAGTGELFF TGCGCCAGCAGCTTGAAGGGGGAGGCGGGCACCGGGGAGCTGTTTTTT